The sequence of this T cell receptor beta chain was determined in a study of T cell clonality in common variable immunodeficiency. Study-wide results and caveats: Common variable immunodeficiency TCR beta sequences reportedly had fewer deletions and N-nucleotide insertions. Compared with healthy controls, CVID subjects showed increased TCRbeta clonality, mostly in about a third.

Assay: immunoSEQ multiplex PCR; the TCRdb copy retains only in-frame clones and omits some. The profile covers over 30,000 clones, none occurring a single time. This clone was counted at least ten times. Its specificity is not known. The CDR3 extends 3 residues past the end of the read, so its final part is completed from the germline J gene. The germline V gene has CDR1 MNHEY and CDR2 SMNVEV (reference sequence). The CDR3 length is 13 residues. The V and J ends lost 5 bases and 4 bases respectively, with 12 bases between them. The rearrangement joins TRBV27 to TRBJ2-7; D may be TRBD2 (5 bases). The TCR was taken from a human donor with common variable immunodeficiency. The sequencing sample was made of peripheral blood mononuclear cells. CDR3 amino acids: CASSQARTYEQYF. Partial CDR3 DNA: TGTGCCAGCAGTCAGGCGCGGACTTACGAG.